Listed below are T cell receptor beta chains from one sample, sequenced in a study of CD8 T cells in Susac syndrome. TCRdb re-derived calls from the immunoSEQ multiplex PCR reads in MiXCR, one entry per CDR3 protein. The table lists fewer than 85,000 distinct CDR3 sequences, roughly 94% of them singletons. The specimen sequenced was CD8+ T cells from PBMCs. These TCRs come from a human donor with Susac syndrome. The CDR3 runs from the conserved cysteine through the conserved F or W. The D gene is left open where the match is weak. Clone size, where shown, is once, few, many, or a class for clones that have expanded.

v_gene: TRBV27; j_gene: TRBJ2-6; abundance: .; d_gene: .; CDR3nt: TGTGCCAGCAGTTCTCAAGGGGCCAACGTCCTGACTTTC; CDR3aa: CASSSQGANVLTF
v_gene: TRBV4-3; j_gene: TRBJ2-1; abundance: .; d_gene: .; CDR3nt: TGCGCCAGCAGCCAGTCTGGGGACGCCGATGAGCAGTTCTTC; CDR3aa: CASSQSGDADEQFF
v_gene: TRBV20-1; j_gene: TRBJ2-3; abundance: .; d_gene: .; CDR3nt: TGCAGTGCCAAGATCGGGGTAGCATTTGCAGATACGCAGTATTTT; CDR3aa: CSAKIGVAFADTQYF
v_gene: TRBV9; j_gene: TRBJ1-1; abundance: .; d_gene: .; CDR3nt: TGTGCCAGCAGCGTAGGGAGAACCCGGGGCACTGAAGCTTTCTTT; CDR3aa: CASSVGRTRGTEAFF
v_gene: TRBV12-3/TRBV12-4; j_gene: TRBJ1-6; abundance: once; d_gene: TRBD1; CDR3nt: TGTGCCAGCAGTTTTAAGGGGGCGAGGGACTCACCCCTCCACTTT; CDR3aa: CASSFKGARDSPLHF
v_gene: TRBV12-3/TRBV12-4; j_gene: TRBJ1-2; abundance: .; d_gene: .; CDR3nt: TGTGCCAGCAGTTTACTCCCCGGGACGTACGGCTACACCTTC; CDR3aa: CASSLLPGTYGYTF
v_gene: TRBV9; j_gene: TRBJ1-6; abundance: .; d_gene: TRBD1; CDR3nt: TGTGCCAGCAGCGTAAACCCTGACAGGGCGGTAAATTCACCCCTCCACTTT; CDR3aa: CASSVNPDRAVNSPLHF
v_gene: TRBV12-3/TRBV12-4; j_gene: TRBJ2-3; abundance: .; d_gene: .; CDR3nt: TGTGCCAGCAGTTTAATCCCAGATACGCAGTATTTT; CDR3aa: CASSLIPDTQYF
v_gene: TRBV28; j_gene: TRBJ2-5; abundance: once; d_gene: .; CDR3nt: TGTGCCAGCAGTTTTTGGGCAGATCTACAAGAGACCCAGTACTTC; CDR3aa: CASSFWADLQETQYF
v_gene: TRBV9; j_gene: TRBJ2-2; abundance: .; d_gene: .; CDR3nt: TGTGCCAGCAGCGGGGGACTGAGGGAGCTGTTTTTT; CDR3aa: CASSGGLRELFF
v_gene: TRBV27; j_gene: TRBJ2-1; abundance: few; d_gene: TRBD2; CDR3nt: TGTGCCAGCAGTTTAAGTTACGGGGGGTACTACAATGAGCAGTTCTTC; CDR3aa: CASSLSYGGYYNEQFF
v_gene: TRBV11-3; j_gene: TRBJ1-1; abundance: .; d_gene: .; CDR3nt: TGTGCCAGCAGCTCCTACAGGGATCCGACTGAAGCTTTCTTT; CDR3aa: CASSSYRDPTEAFF
v_gene: TRBV7-3; j_gene: TRBJ1-1; abundance: once; d_gene: .; CDR3nt: TGTGCCAGCAGCCCGACAGTGAACACTGAAGCTTTCTTT; CDR3aa: CASSPTVNTEAFF
v_gene: TRBV6-5; j_gene: TRBJ1-3; abundance: once; d_gene: .; CDR3nt: TGTGCCAGCACGCGGAGCTGGTCTGGAAACACCATATATTTT; CDR3aa: CASTRSWSGNTIYF
v_gene: TRBV13; j_gene: TRBJ1-6; abundance: .; d_gene: TRBD1; CDR3nt: TGTGCCAGCAGCGAAACGAGGACAGGGATGGATTCACCCCTCCACTTT; CDR3aa: CASSETRTGMDSPLHF
v_gene: TRBV7-9; j_gene: TRBJ1-5; abundance: .; d_gene: .; CDR3nt: TGTGCCAGCAGCTTAGGGGAAATTCAGCCCCAGCATTTT; CDR3aa: CASSLGEIQPQHF
v_gene: TRBV5-4; j_gene: TRBJ2-7; abundance: .; d_gene: .; CDR3nt: TGTGCCAGCAGCTTCGGGACTCGCCCCTACGAGCAGTACTTC; CDR3aa: CASSFGTRPYEQYF
v_gene: TRBV19; j_gene: TRBJ2-4; abundance: .; d_gene: .; CDR3nt: TGTGCCAGTAGTATCCAGAGGGACCAAAACATTCAGTACTTC; CDR3aa: CASSIQRDQNIQYF
v_gene: TRBV7-2; j_gene: TRBJ1-1; abundance: .; d_gene: .; CDR3nt: TGTGCCAGCAGCTCCACCTGGGGCGGCACTGAAGCTTTCTTT; CDR3aa: CASSSTWGGTEAFF
v_gene: TRBV7-9; j_gene: TRBJ2-3; abundance: .; d_gene: .; CDR3nt: TGTGCCAGCACCTTCTCCCCGGGACGGATCACAGATACGCAGTATTTT; CDR3aa: CASTFSPGRITDTQYF
v_gene: TRBV29-1; j_gene: TRBJ1-1; abundance: once; d_gene: TRBD1; CDR3nt: TGCAGCGTCCTACCGGGACAGACTGTTGAAGCTTTCTTT; CDR3aa: CSVLPGQTVEAFF
v_gene: TRBV7-9; j_gene: TRBJ2-3; abundance: once; d_gene: TRBD1; CDR3nt: TGTGCCAGCAGCTCTAGGGACAGTAAGGAGGCAGATACGCAGTATTTT; CDR3aa: CASSSRDSKEADTQYF
v_gene: TRBV12-3/TRBV12-4; j_gene: TRBJ2-3; abundance: few; d_gene: .; CDR3nt: TGTGCCAGCAGTTTACGGGGGCCAGATACGCAGTATTTT; CDR3aa: CASSLRGPDTQYF
v_gene: TRBV7-9; j_gene: TRBJ2-6; abundance: .; d_gene: .; CDR3nt: TGTGCCAGCAGCACCCCAGGGGACCCTGGGGCCAACGTCCTGACTTTC; CDR3aa: CASSTPGDPGANVLTF
v_gene: TRBV4-1; j_gene: TRBJ1-5; abundance: .; d_gene: TRBD1; CDR3nt: TGCGCCAGCAGCCAAGCCGTAGGGGGCCCAAGGCCCCAGCATTTT; CDR3aa: CASSQAVGGPRPQHF
v_gene: TRBV10-3; j_gene: TRBJ2-7; abundance: .; d_gene: TRBD1; CDR3nt: TGTGCCATCACCCTGACAGGGGGAGAGCAGTACTTC; CDR3aa: CAITLTGGEQYF
v_gene: TRBV5-1; j_gene: TRBJ2-7; abundance: .; d_gene: TRBD2; CDR3nt: TGCGCCAGCAGCTTGGCCCGGGGGGGGACCTACGAGCAGTACTTC; CDR3aa: CASSLARGGTYEQYF
v_gene: TRBV7-9; j_gene: TRBJ1-2; abundance: .; d_gene: .; CDR3nt: TGTGCCAGCAGCCGGGGAGGTGGCTATGGCTACACCTTC; CDR3aa: CASSRGGGYGYTF